These 26 T cell receptor beta chains share one sample of origin, sequenced in a study of CD8+CD57+ T cells in acquired aplastic anemia. Template material for TCR beta VDJ and CDR3 profiling consisted of genomic DNA. TCRdb fed the reads into MiXCR, producing one record per CDR3 protein. In the table there are roughly 190,000 distinct CDR3 sequences, roughly 56% of which are singletons. The sequenced sample consisted of sorted CD4+, CD8+, or CD8+CD57+ T cells (not recorded which) from PBMCs. The source is a human donor in good health, serving as a control.

This chain connects TRBV10-3 to TRBJ1-6, with D maybe TRBD1 (6 bases). Germline V gives CDR1 ENHRY, CDR2 SYGVKD. There are 16 residues in the CDR3. The germline V and J ends were trimmed by 10 bases and 8 bases, with 24 bases remaining between them. The CDR3 bases are TGTGCCAGCAAAATAGGGGGGACGATGTCATATTCACCCCTCCACTTT. Amino acids: CASKIGGTMSYSPLHF.

This clonotype was found a few times. V and J are TRBV7-2 and TRBJ2-1; a weak D match, TRBD1 (5 bases). CDR3 length: 14 residues. Germline loops: CDR1 SGHTA, CDR2 FQGNSA. Trimming pared 5 bases from V and 7 bases from J, leaving 15 bases between. CDR3 sequence reads: CASSPRDSLNEQFF. The CDR3 DNA sequence: TGTGCCAGCAGCCCTCGAGACAGCTTAAATGAGCAGTTCTTC.

The rearrangement uses TRBV7-2 and TRBJ2-7; 9 nucleotides line up with TRBD1. V trimming: 5 bases; J trimming: 6 bases; junction bases outside the gene matches: 8. This CDR3 comprises 14 residues. The germline CDR1 and CDR2 sequences are SGHTA and FQGNSA. CDR3 in DNA: TGTGCCAGCAGCCCGGGACAGGGATCTGGCGAGCAGTACTTC. Translating gives CASSPGQGSGEQYF.

This clonotype has at least ten counts. The chain uses TRBV15 and TRBJ2-7; D remains unclear. Trimming took off 0 bases at V and 0 bases at J, with 21 bases between the two ends. Germline values: CDR1 LNHNV, CDR2 YYDKDF (reference sequence). CDR3 length equals 19 residues. The CDR3: CATSRDTLLVRNYSYEQYF. CDR3 sequence (DNA): TGTGCCACCAGCAGAGACACCTTGTTAGTCAGGAATTACTCCTACGAGCAGTACTTC.

The chain couples TRBV20-1 to TRBJ1-5; 7 bases line up with TRBD1. Germline CDR1 reads DFQATT; CDR2 reads SNEGSKA (reference sequence). The CDR3 is 13 residues long. The ends lost 4 bases at V and 3 bases at J; junction bases unmatched: 3. The CDR3 region is CSAKTGPNQPQHF. The CDR3 nucleotides read TGCAGTGCTAAGACAGGGCCCAATCAGCCCCAGCATTTT.

The rearrangement uses TRBV7-3 and TRBJ1-3, with a tentative D call TRBD1 (5 bases). The CDR3 extends over 14 amino acids. CDR1 is SGHTA, CDR2 FQGTGA, per germline. V was cut by 5 bases and J by 5 bases, with 13 bases left in between. The CDR3 sequence is CASSPRDGRNTIYF. CDR3 sequence (DNA): TGTGCCAGCAGCCCTAGGGACGGTCGAAACACCATATATTTT.

This clonotype was counted many times. V is TRBV10-3 and J is TRBJ2-7; TRBD2 matches 11 bases. V was pared by 4 bases and J by 7 bases, with 6 bases of the junction left unmatched. This CDR3 is 14 amino acids long. Per the germline V gene, CDR1 is ENHRY and CDR2 is SYGVKD. This chain's CDR3 is CAISAASGGYEQYF. The CDR3 DNA sequence: TGTGCCATCAGTGCCGCTAGCGGGGGGTATGAGCAGTACTTC.

The chain employs TRBV7-2 and TRBJ2-7; 9 bases align to TRBD2. V dropped 3 bases and J dropped 7; count of bases not matched to a gene: 7. From germline, CDR1 is SGHTA and CDR2 FQGNSA. This CDR3 comprises 14 residues. The CDR3 sequence is CASSFGGGAFEQYF. As DNA, the CDR3 is TGTGCCAGCAGCTTCGGCGGGGGGGCTTTTGAGCAGTACTTC. Full variable domain (outside the CDR3, taken from reference TRBV7-2 and TRBJ2-7): GAGVSQSPSNKVTEKGKDVELRCDPISGHTALYWYRQSLGQGLEFLIYFQGNSAPDKSGLPSDRFSAERTGGSVSTLTIQRTQQEDSAVYLCASSFGGGAFEQYFGPGTRLTVT.

This sequence joins TRBV2 and TRBJ2-5; TRBD2 matches 13 bases. The CDR3 runs to 16 residues. J was trimmed by 11 bases and V by 2 bases; bases with no gene match: 11. Germline-derived CDR1 and CDR2 are SNHLY and FYNNEI. In DNA, the CDR3 is TGTGCCAGCAGTGAACGACTAACTAGCGGGGGGGCACGGCAGTACTTC. Translation: CASSERLTSGGARQYF.

V is TRBV2 and J is TRBJ2-7, with a tentative D call TRBD1 (6 bases). There are 13 residues in the CDR3. The V gene lost 5 bases and the J gene lost 8 bases, with 16 bases spanning the gap. The germline gives CDR1 SNHLY, CDR2 FYNNEI. The CDR3 nucleotides read TGTGCCAGCAGTTTGCTCCCGGACAGAAAGCAGTACTTC. It is translated as CASSLLPDRKQYF.

The sample holds a few counts of this clonotype. CDR3 sequence reads: CSARQGSSYEQYF. The CDR3, as DNA: TGCAGCGCAAGACAGGGTAGCTCCTACGAGCAGTACTTC. The V gene is TRBV29-1, the J gene TRBJ2-7; TRBD1 agrees at 7 bases. Germline-derived CDR1 and CDR2 are SQVTM and ANQGSEA. After removal of 7 bases from V and 0 bases from J, the junction contained 6 bases not matched to a gene. The CDR3 contains 13 residues.

The rearrangement uses TRBV20-1 and TRBJ2-3; 12 nucleotides match TRBD2. The CDR3 has 15 residues. Trimming removed 5 bases from V and 0 bases from J; junction bases left unmatched: 3. CDR1 is DFQATT, CDR2 SNEGSKA, per germline (reference sequence). The CDR3: CSARTSGMSTDTQYF. The CDR3 nucleotides read TGCAGTGCTCGGACTAGCGGGATGAGCACAGATACGCAGTATTTT.

This clonotype occurred many times. The chain links TRBV7-2 to TRBJ1-1; D is perhaps TRBD1 (5 bases). Trimming shortened V by 2 bases and J by 5 bases, and 12 bases separated the two germline ends. This CDR3 spans 14 amino acids. Germline assignment: CDR1 SGHTA and CDR2 FQGNSA. CDR3 loop: CASSLSGVGTEAFF. DNA of the CDR3: TGTGCCAGCAGCTTATCGGGGGTAGGGACTGAAGCTTTCTTT.

The rearrangement links TRBV2 to TRBJ2-5, with D possibly TRBD1 on 6 matching bases. The ends were cut back, 5 bases at V and 2 bases at J, with 15 bases in the middle. The CDR3 is 15 residues long. Germline values: CDR1 SNHLY, CDR2 FYNNEI. Here the CDR3 DNA reads TGTGCCAGCAGTTCACCGGGACAAGGACAAGAGACCCAGTACTTC. This sequence encodes CASSSPGQGQETQYF.

This clonotype was seen a handful of times. The chain links TRBV6-2 or TRBV6-3 to TRBJ1-5; 9 bases agree with TRBD1. CDR3 length: 17 residues. Per the germline V gene, CDR1 is MNHEY and CDR2 is SVGEGT. The J segment lost 2 bases and the V segment lost 5 bases, leaving 10 bases of the junction unmatched. CDR3 DNA: TGTGCCAGCAGTACCAGGACAGGGGTTGTTGGCAATCAGCCCCAGCATTTT. Its protein product is CASSTRTGVVGNQPQHF.

The chain uses TRBV20-1 and TRBJ2-7, with 7 bases that match TRBD1. V was clipped by 6 bases and J by 2 bases; unmatched bases: 4. Germline CDR1 reads DFQATT; CDR2 reads SNEGSKA (reference sequence). This CDR3 region has 12 residues. The CDR3 loop is CSAPGQPYEQYF. The CDR3 coding sequence is TGCAGTGCCCCGGGACAGCCCTACGAGCAGTACTTC.

This clonotype has a count of ten or more. The CDR3 spells CSALDYYRGGNQPQHF. CDR3 nucleotides: TGCAGTGCTCTCGACTACTACAGGGGAGGCAATCAGCCCCAGCATTTT. V is TRBV20-1 and J is TRBJ1-5; 7 bases agree with TRBD1. V dropped 5 bases and J dropped 2; count of bases not matched to a gene: 12. The germline gives CDR1 DFQATT, CDR2 SNEGSKA (reference sequence). This CDR3 comprises 16 residues.

This chain links TRBV2 with TRBJ1-2; perhaps TRBD1 as D (6 bases). V was pared by 3 bases and J by 12 bases, with 17 bases between. The CDR3 has 13 amino acids. Germline V gene data show CDR1 as SNHLY and CDR2 as FYNNEI. CDR3 residues: CASSEVPRGGNTF. CDR3 nucleotides: TGTGCCAGCAGTGAGGTCCCGCGAGGGGGAAACACCTTC.

This clonotype was recorded a few times. This may be a read error: a much more frequent sequence differs by one nucleotide. The chain recombines TRBV9 with TRBJ2-5, with 9 bases identical to TRBD2. Germline V gene data show CDR1 as SGDLS and CDR2 as YYNGEE. This CDR3 has 14 residues. The CDR3 nucleotides read TGTGCCGGCAGCGTAGCGGGGGAATCGGAGACCCAGTACTTC. Translation gives CAGSVAGESETQYF. The whole variable domain, filled in from reference TRBV9 and TRBJ2-5, reads DSGVTQTPKHLITATGQRVTLRCSPRSGDLSVYWYQQSLDQGLQFLIQYYNGEERAKGNILERFSAQQFPDLHSELNLSSLELGDSALYFCAGSVAGESETQYFGPGTRLLVL.

At least ten counts were recorded for this clonotype. V usage is TRBV7-9 and J usage is TRBJ2-7; 8 bases map to TRBD2. The V and J ends lost 1 base and 2 bases, in that order; junction bases with no gene match: 7. The CDR3 extends over 16 amino acids. The germline CDR1 and CDR2 sequences are SEHNR and FQNEAQ (reference sequence). This chain's CDR3 is CASSLVGRGSAYEQYF. As DNA, the CDR3 is TGTGCCAGCAGCTTAGTCGGGAGGGGGTCCGCCTACGAGCAGTACTTC.

The sample holds many counts of this clonotype. The chain is built from TRBV7-2 and TRBJ1-2; D gene ambiguous. Trimming shortened V by 0 bases and J by 5 bases, and 10 bases separated the two germline ends. Per germline, CDR1 SGHTA and CDR2 FQGNSA. This CDR3 is 14 amino acids long. The CDR3 here is CASSLAVDAYGYTF. The CDR3 nucleotides are TGTGCCAGCAGCTTAGCGGTTGACGCTTATGGCTACACCTTC.

The chain recombines TRBV20-1 with TRBJ2-7, with D possibly called TRBD1 or TRBD2 (6 bases each). Deletions cut 0 bases from V and 3 bases from J, with 15 bases between. Germline V gene sequence: CDR1 DFQATT, CDR2 SNEGSKA (reference sequence). This CDR3 region has 15 residues. The CDR3 region is CSARDEGGTYYEQYF. The CDR3 nucleotides read TGCAGTGCTAGAGATGAGGGGGGCACCTACTACGAGCAGTACTTC.

This clonotype was seen a handful of times. The rearrangement uses TRBV12-3 or TRBV12-4 and TRBJ2-1; 10 nucleotides line up with TRBD2. V was clipped by 6 bases and J by 6 bases; unmatched bases: 8. The CDR3 totals 15 residues. The CDR3 here is CASSFTGLASNEQFF. The DNA for the CDR3 is TGTGCCAGCAGCTTTACGGGACTAGCGTCCAATGAGCAGTTCTTC.

This clonotype has at least ten counts. The chain recombines TRBV19 with TRBJ1-4; no definite D call. V lost 6 bases and J lost 3, with 8 bases in between. The germline gives CDR1 LNHDA, CDR2 SQIVND (reference sequence). The CDR3 loop spans 13 amino acids. This chain's CDR3 is CASSMWANEKLFF. The DNA of the CDR3 is TGTGCCAGTAGCATGTGGGCTAATGAAAAACTGTTTTTT.

This sequence joins TRBV10-3 and TRBJ1-2; D remains ambiguous. The V end lost 3 bases, the J end lost 6 bases, and 11 bases lay between the germline ends. Germline lookup yields CDR1 ENHRY and CDR2 SYGVKD. The CDR3 covers 13 residues. In DNA, the CDR3 is TGTGCCATCAGTGACGGACGGAGAGATGGCTACACCTTC. Translated, it gives CAISDGRRDGYTF.

This rearrangement joins TRBV4-2 to TRBJ1-2; perhaps TRBD1 as D (6 bases). V lost 2 bases and J lost 2, with 9 bases in between. The CDR3 is made up of 14 amino acids. CDR1 is LGHNA and CDR2 is YNFKEQ in the germline V gene. CDR3 residues: CASSQPTGNYGYTF. DNA of the CDR3: TGTGCCAGCAGCCAACCCACAGGGAACTATGGCTACACCTTC.